This TCR beta chain was recorded in a study of cytomegalovirus exposure and HLA in healthy donors. Whole-study results and caveats: Follow-up analysis found HLA locus-dependent TCR association rates, highest for DRB1 and lowest for HLA-C. In a later analysis, several top co-occurrence clusters appeared linked to parvovirus B19, influenza, CMV and Epstein-Barr virus.

With regard to this clone: Its antigen is as yet unknown.

With 2 bases removed from V and 4 bases from J, the gap between germline ends came to 6 bases. The CDR3 consists of 12 residues. From germline, CDR1 is SGDLS and CDR2 YYNGEE. A multiplex PCR was run with 60 Vbeta primers and 13 Jbeta primers. Libraries were prepared by immunoSEQ multiplex PCR; TCRdb keeps only in-frame clonotypes and omits some of them. The sample shows about 190,000 clones, around 86% of them seen only once. The receptor comes from a man between 25 and 39 years old in good health and CMV-seronegative. The sequenced sample consisted of PBMCs. This sequence joins TRBV9 and TRBJ1-2; the D is unclear. CDR3 bases: TGTGCCAGCAGCGTCCCTCCCTATGGCTACACCTTC. It translates to CASSVPPYGYTF.